Listed below are T cell receptor beta chains from one sample, sequenced in a study of human T cells and chemical hapten exposure. TCRdb itself ran the RACE reads through MiXCR, one entry per CDR3 protein. The sample holds 62,000 or so distinct CDR3 sequences, approximately 10% seen once. This material consisted of whole blood, taken in connection with sensitization to the hapten diphenylcyclopropenone (DPC). Receptor source: a woman between 25 and 40 years old with alopecia areata. Some clones in this sample may be carry-over from other donors' samples. CDR3s include the opening cysteine and the closing phenylalanine or tryptophan. Each record gives: D gene, clone size, J gene, V gene, CDR3 protein, CDR3 DNA. D genes are given only for firm matches. Clone size appears in some rows only: once, few, many, or a class for an expanded clone.

NA many TRBJ1-2 TRBV18 CASSPGTTNYGYTF TGTGCCAGCTCACCAGGGACCACCAACTATGGCTACACCTTC
TRBD1 NA TRBJ1-5 TRBV5-1 CASSLAGTGGSQPQHF TGCGCCAGCAGCTTGGCCGGGACAGGGGGTAGTCAGCCCCAGCATTTT
TRBD2 few TRBJ2-7 TRBV5-1 CASSLGAGGPYEQYF TGCGCCAGCAGCTTGGGTGCGGGAGGGCCCTACGAGCAGTACTTC
TRBD2 NA TRBJ2-3 TRBV6-2/TRBV6-3 CASAGGDTQYF TGTGCCAGCGCGGGGGGAGATACGCAGTATTTT
NA many TRBJ1-6 TRBV5-4 CASSLAGREYNSPLHF TGTGCCAGCAGCTTGGCCGGGCGGGAGTATAATTCACCCCTCCACTTT
NA many TRBJ2-4 TRBV18 CASSQAREGVKNIQYF TGTGCCAGCTCACAAGCCAGGGAAGGGGTCAAAAACATTCAGTACTTC
TRBD2 many TRBJ2-7 TRBV4-1 CASSQDYVTSGSSYEQYF TGCGCCAGCAGCCAAGATTACGTGACTAGCGGGAGCTCCTACGAGCAGTACTTC
NA NA TRBJ2-3 TRBV20-1 CSARVQKDPYF TGCAGTGCTAGAGTCCAAAAGGATCCTTATTTT
TRBD2 NA TRBJ2-2 TRBV29-1 CSVVWAPSGRSNTGELFF TGCAGCGTTGTGTGGGCCCCTAGCGGCAGGTCGAACACCGGGGAGCTGTTTTTT
TRBD1 few TRBJ2-5 TRBV5-6 CASGAPGTGQTQYF TGTGCCAGCGGAGCCCCCGGGACAGGGCAGACCCAGTACTTC
NA many TRBJ1-5 TRBV10-3 CAISETRDQPQHF TGTGCCATCAGTGAGACCCGGGATCAGCCCCAGCATTTT
NA many TRBJ2-3 TRBV27 CASSLRDLGDTQYF TGTGCCAGCAGTCTGAGGGACCTGGGGGATACGCAGTATTTT
NA few TRBJ1-2 TRBV3-1 CASSTDTDYGYTF TGTGCCAGCAGCACAGACACTGACTATGGCTACACCTTC
TRBD2 many TRBJ2-7 TRBV10-2 CASSDRVAGRSYEQYF TGCGCCAGCAGTGATAGGGTAGCGGGTAGGTCCTACGAGCAGTACTTC
NA NA TRBJ1-5 TRBV7-2 CASSRERNQPQHF TGTGCCAGCAGCAGGGAACGGAATCAGCCCCAGCATTTT
NA NA TRBJ1-2 TRBV19 CASSIAHGGANYGYTF TGTGCCAGTAGTATTGCCCACGGGGGTGCTAACTATGGCTACACCTTC
NA many TRBJ1-3 TRBV29-1 CSVEKGSGNTIYF TGCAGCGTTGAAAAGGGGTCCGGAAACACCATATATTTT
NA few TRBJ1-6 TRBV5-6 CASSLRSAGYNSPLHF TGTGCCAGCAGCCTCAGGTCGGCAGGTTATAATTCACCCCTCCACTTT
NA NA TRBJ1-2 TRBV6-1 CASSEGQGVNYGYTF TGTGCCAGCAGTGAAGGGCAGGGCGTGAACTATGGCTACACCTTC
NA many TRBJ1-2 TRBV29-1 CSVEDVSYGYTF TGCAGCGTTGAAGATGTGAGCTATGGCTACACCTTC
TRBD2 NA TRBJ2-1 TRBV20-1 CSAWTSGRLVHNEQFF TGCAGTGCGTGGACTAGCGGGAGGCTCGTACACAATGAGCAGTTCTTC
NA NA TRBJ1-1 TRBV5-6 CASSFSGEAFF TGTGCCAGCAGCTTTAGTGGGGAAGCTTTCTTT
NA few TRBJ2-1 TRBV20-1 CSGDWEDNEQFF TGCAGTGGGGACTGGGAAGACAATGAGCAGTTCTTC
NA NA TRBJ1-5 TRBV30 CAWSQVGQPQHF TGTGCCTGGAGCCAGGTGGGTCAGCCCCAGCATTTT
NA many TRBJ1-3 TRBV7-9 CASNFWGAEGNTIYF TGTGCCAGCAACTTTTGGGGGGCTGAAGGAAACACCATATATTTT
NA NA TRBJ1-1 TRBV9 CASSAPHSLEAFF TGTGCCAGCAGCGCCCCCCACAGCCTTGAAGCTTTCTTT
TRBD2 many TRBJ2-1 TRBV5-1 CASSLRLAGGLSSYNEQFF TGCGCCAGCAGCTTAAGACTAGCGGGGGGGCTTAGCTCCTACAATGAGCAGTTCTTC
TRBD2 many TRBJ2-2 TRBV28 CASRGTGGRAGELFF TGTGCCAGCAGGGGAACGGGAGGGCGTGCCGGGGAGCTGTTTTTT
NA NA TRBJ1-3 TRBV15 CATSRSWDSGNTIYF TGTGCCACCAGCAGGAGCTGGGACTCTGGAAACACCATATATTTT
NA NA TRBJ2-3 TRBV4-1 CASSQGIIESNTQYF TGCGCCAGCAGCCAAGGTATAATTGAGTCAAATACGCAGTATTTT
NA NA TRBJ2-2 TRBV4-3 CASSRRGGTGELFF TGCGCCAGCAGCAGACGAGGGGGAACCGGGGAGCTGTTTTTT
TRBD2 few TRBJ2-7 TRBV7-9 CASSSGLAGRFYEQYF TGTGCCAGCAGCTCCGGACTAGCGGGAAGATTCTACGAGCAGTACTTC
NA few TRBJ2-3 TRBV12-3/TRBV12-4 CASKDAGTDTQYF TGTGCCAGCAAGGATGCGGGCACAGATACGCAGTATTTT
NA few TRBJ1-6 TRBV12-3/TRBV12-4 CASSFGARGWNSPLHF TGTGCCAGCAGTTTTGGAGCCCGCGGGTGGAATTCACCCCTCCACTTT
NA few TRBJ2-7 TRBV6-2/TRBV6-3 CASSYGGTIAAYEQYF TGTGCCAGCAGTTACGGAGGAACGATAGCGGCCTACGAGCAGTACTTC
NA many TRBJ2-1 TRBV5-1 CASSVANYNEQFF TGCGCCAGCAGCGTTGCGAACTACAATGAGCAGTTCTTC
NA NA TRBJ2-5 TRBV18 CASSPRSAETQYF TGTGCCAGCTCACCACGTTCAGCCGAGACCCAGTACTTC
NA NA TRBJ2-3 TRBV20-1 CSASSTTDTQYF TGCAGTGCTAGTTCAACCACAGATACGCAGTATTTT
NA many TRBJ1-5 TRBV6-5 CASRAVGIQQPQHF TGTGCCAGCAGGGCGGTTGGGATTCAACAGCCCCAGCATTTT
NA few TRBJ2-5 TRBV10-3 CAVKGPEETQYF TGTGCCGTGAAGGGACCCGAAGAGACCCAGTACTTC
NA few TRBJ1-2 TRBV6-1 CASSEGSPNYGYTF TGTGCCAGCAGTGAGGGTAGCCCTAACTATGGCTACACCTTC
NA many TRBJ2-2 TRBV7-2 CASSLAQGRIGELFF TGTGCCAGCAGCTTAGCTCAGGGGAGGATCGGGGAGCTGTTTTTT
TRBD1 many TRBJ1-6 TRBV7-2 CASSPRTGSNSPLHF TGTGCCAGCAGCCCGCGGACAGGGAGCAATTCACCCCTCCACTTT
NA few TRBJ2-2 TRBV11-1 CASSFWSYTGELFF TGTGCCAGCAGCTTTTGGTCGTACACCGGGGAGCTGTTTTTT
NA NA TRBJ1-2 TRBV20-1 CSARGPGAGESYGYTF TGCAGTGCTCGGGGGCCCGGAGCAGGGGAGAGCTATGGCTACACCTTC
TRBD1 many TRBJ2-2 TRBV28 CASSSDRGNRGTGELFF TGTGCCAGCAGTTCCGACAGGGGGAATAGAGGCACCGGGGAGCTGTTTTTT
NA few TRBJ2-3 TRBV4-3 CASSQGVTRGTTQYF TGCGCCAGCAGCCAAGGGGTGACTAGGGGAACGACGCAGTATTTT
NA many TRBJ2-3 TRBV20-1 CSARRASTDTQYF TGCAGTGCCAGAAGAGCTAGCACAGATACGCAGTATTTT
NA NA TRBJ2-2 TRBV10-1 CASSDQGTGELFF TGCGCCAGCAGTGACCAGGGCACCGGGGAGCTGTTTTTT
NA few TRBJ2-1 TRBV18 CASSPRPENEQFF TGTGCCAGCTCACCCCGACCGGAAAATGAGCAGTTCTTC
NA NA TRBJ1-5 TRBV12-3/TRBV12-4 CASSLHGGHGQPQHF TGTGCCAGCAGTTTACACGGGGGACATGGTCAGCCCCAGCATTTT
TRBD2 NA TRBJ2-3 TRBV6-5 CASSQGLAGGPHTQYF TGTGCCAGCAGTCAGGGACTAGCGGGAGGGCCTCATACGCAGTATTTT
NA many TRBJ1-1 TRBV11-3 CASSSTPGTEAFF TGTGCCAGCAGCTCCACCCCGGGTACTGAAGCTTTCTTT
NA NA TRBJ2-7 TRBV28 CASSLRVNSYEQYF TGTGCCAGCAGTTTAAGGGTAAACTCCTACGAGCAGTACTTC
NA many TRBJ1-5 TRBV7-2 CASRPGGSNQPQHF TGTGCCAGCAGACCTGGAGGAAGCAATCAGCCCCAGCATTTT
NA many TRBJ2-5 TRBV18 CASSPSQTSIETQYF TGTGCCAGCTCACCATCACAGACTAGTATCGAGACCCAGTACTTC
NA many TRBJ2-3 TRBV5-1 CASSLGRSGDTQYF TGCGCCAGCAGCTTAGGGCGGAGCGGAGATACGCAGTATTTT
NA many TRBJ2-3 TRBV18 CASSPTDTQYF TGTGCCAGCTCACCTACAGATACGCAGTATTTT
TRBD1 many TRBJ2-5 TRBV18 CASSPTGIPQETQYF TGTGCCAGCTCACCGACAGGGATCCCCCAAGAGACCCAGTACTTC